This T cell receptor (beta chain) derives from a study of T cell responses to AZD1222 COVID-19 vaccine. About the study: Second-dose intervals near 4 or 12 weeks were combined. Study-wide results and limits: Baseline seropositives among AZD1222 recipients totaled only five to seven. Two doses of AZD1222 preceded a rise in Spike-specific TCR breadth and depth. White British people made up most donors, females outnumbered males, and clonal diversity was possibly underestimated.

Regarding this clone: The antigen is undetermined.

Produced via immunoSEQ multiplex PCR; TCRdb's table is partial and in-frame only. The table includes around 94,000 clones, more than 70% detected once. The CDR3 covers 14 residues. With 0 bases removed from V and 7 bases from J, the gap between germline ends came to 12 bases. Per germline, CDR1 MNHEY and CDR2 SVGAGI. This chain uses TRBV6-5 with TRBJ1-2; D is unclear. This TCR came from an adult in good health. The input for sequencing was peripheral blood, taken on day 0 of AZD1222 vaccination. The CDR3 sequence: CASSYSSQVSGYTF. The CDR3 nucleotides read TGTGCCAGCAGTTACTCATCCCAGGTTTCTGGCTACACCTTC.